This paragraph covers one TCR beta chain sequence. In the same sample, other DNA sequences code for this CDR3. The data were taken from a study of technical replicates of blood from a few donors. The CDR3 runs 13 residues. Germline V gene sequence: CDR1 SGHTA, CDR2 FQGTGA. The ends were cut back, 5 bases at V and 3 bases at J, with 9 bases in the middle. This table comes from immunoSEQ multiplex PCR, and its TCRdb copy is limited to in-frame clones, with some not included. The data show approximately 81,000 clones, approximately 75% seen once. This TCR derives from a human donor in good health. Some clones in this sample may be carry-over from other donors' samples. Sequenced: PBMCs. V gene TRBV7-3 combines with J gene TRBJ2-3; the D gene is possibly TRBD2 (5 bases). CDR3 DNA: TGTGCCAGCAGCCTCCCGGGAACAGATACGCAGTATTTT. Translating gives CASSLPGTDTQYF.